The 29 T cell receptor beta chains listed next were all sequenced from one sample in a study of cytomegalovirus exposure and HLA in healthy donors. PCR amplification relied on 60 Vbeta primers (plus 13 Jbeta primers). Using immunoSEQ multiplex PCR, the repertoire was profiled, and TCRdb retains in-frame clones only, with some absent. The sample consists of some 150,000 clones, 60% to 80% of them appearing once. The specimen was PBMCs. The source is a female donor in good health and CMV-seronegative.

In regard to this clone: The sample contains more than one DNA sequence encoding this CDR3. The J gene is TRBJ2-5, the V gene TRBV18; 12 bases agree with TRBD2. The CDR3 spans 15 residues. Germline V lookup: CDR1 KGHSH, CDR2 LQKENI. V dropped 6 bases and J dropped 2; count of bases not matched to a gene: 4. CDR3 in amino acids: CASSPTSGGQETQYF. The CDR3 DNA reads TGTGCCAGCTCCCCGACTAGCGGGGGACAAGAGACCCAGTACTTC.

The rearrangement uses TRBV7-8 and TRBJ1-1; D might be TRBD1 (5 bases). V lost 3 bases, J lost 4 bases, and 12 bases lay in between. The CDR3 sequence is 14 residues long. The germline CDR1 and CDR2 sequences are SGHVS and FQNEAQ. CDR3 sequence: CASSLAGGSTEAFF. The CDR3 coding sequence is TGTGCCAGCAGCTTGGCTGGGGGGAGCACTGAAGCTTTCTTT.

The chain joins TRBV7-8 to TRBJ2-7, with D maybe TRBD2 (5 bases). The germline V gene encodes CDR1 SGHVS and CDR2 FQNEAQ. V was clipped by 4 bases and J by 2 bases, with 15 bases between them. The CDR3 runs 15 residues. The CDR3 here is CASSSVESGTYEQYF. CDR3 DNA sequence: TGTGCCAGCAGCTCGGTAGAGAGCGGTACCTACGAGCAGTACTTC.

The chain recombines TRBV15 with TRBJ2-2; D not resolved. From germline, CDR1 is LNHNV and CDR2 YYDKDF (reference sequence). The CDR3 loop spans 16 amino acids. V was shortened by 6 bases and J by 0 bases, with 14 bases between the two germline ends. The chain's CDR3 is CATRRQVRANTGELFF. CDR3 coding DNA: TGTGCCACCAGGAGACAAGTGCGAGCGAACACCGGGGAGCTGTTTTTT.

This clone appeared a single time. This chain joins TRBV18 and TRBJ2-2; maybe TRBD1 (5 bases). Trimming stripped 2 bases from V and 2 bases from J, with 12 bases between. The CDR3 covers 16 residues. From germline, CDR1 is KGHSH and CDR2 LQKENI. The CDR3 DNA sequence: TGTGCCAGCTCACCAAGTAGCCAGGGAAACACCGGGGAGCTGTTTTTT. Its translation: CASSPSSQGNTGELFF.

This chain joins TRBV9 and TRBJ2-1, with TRBD2 matching over 8 bases. The CDR3 is 15 residues long. Germline CDR1 reads SGDLS; CDR2 reads YYNGEE. The trim removed 0 bases at V and 7 bases at J, leaving 6 bases unmatched. The CDR3 sequence is CASSVDSGMKNEQFF. The CDR3 nucleotides read TGTGCCAGCAGCGTAGATAGCGGGATGAAAAATGAGCAGTTCTTC.

V usage is TRBV19 and J usage is TRBJ1-1, with D unclear. V gave up 3 bases and J gave up 2 bases, with 13 bases separating them. Germline lookup yields CDR1 LNHDA and CDR2 SQIVND (reference sequence). CDR3 size: 15 residues. The CDR3 sequence is CASSIGGGPNTEAFF. The CDR3 DNA sequence: TGTGCCAGTAGTATCGGTGGAGGGCCTAACACTGAAGCTTTCTTT.

The rearrangement uses TRBV27 and TRBJ2-7; 11 positions agree with TRBD2. Germline values: CDR1 MNHEY, CDR2 SMNVEV (reference sequence). The CDR3 has 15 amino acids. Trimming removed 5 bases from V and 0 bases from J; junction bases left unmatched: 3. CDR3 nucleotides: TGTGCCAGCAGTCCCCTAGCGGGGGGCTCCTACGAGCAGTACTTC. Translating it yields CASSPLAGGSYEQYF.

CDR3 in DNA: TGTGCCAGTAGTAAGACTAGCGCCGATAGGGAGCAGTACTTC. Translation gives CASSKTSADREQYF. V gene TRBV19 combines with J gene TRBJ2-7; 8 bases are shared with TRBD2. Germline V gives CDR1 LNHDA, CDR2 SQIVND (reference sequence). The CDR3 consists of 14 residues. V lost 4 bases and J lost 7; bases outside the gene matches: 9.

The sample holds a few counts of this clone. The chain is built from TRBV9 and TRBJ1-2; D gene unclear. This CDR3 has 16 amino acids. V shed 2 bases and J shed 2 bases, with 16 bases lying between them. Germline V gene sequence: CDR1 SGDLS, CDR2 YYNGEE. CDR3 bases: TGTGCCAGCAGCGTCGAACCCGGGAGCGGAAACTATGGCTACACCTTC. The encoded protein is CASSVEPGSGNYGYTF.

In its sample, this clone was seen a few times. The genes are TRBV11-3 and TRBJ2-2; no firm D call. V dropped 5 bases and J dropped 3 bases, with 10 bases sitting between them. The CDR3 consists of 14 residues. The germline V gene has CDR1 SGHNT and CDR2 YENEEA. CDR3 DNA: TGTGCCAGCAGCATCGAGGATCACACCGGGGAGCTGTTTTTT. It translates to CASSIEDHTGELFF.

V and J are TRBV7-2 and TRBJ2-7; 11 bases agree with TRBD2. The V segment lost 3 bases and the J segment 4 bases; nucleotides outside the gene matches: 5. The CDR3 consists of 15 residues. From germline, CDR1 is SGHTA and CDR2 FQGNSA. The CDR3 DNA follows: TGTGCCAGCAGCTTGGACCTAGCGGGGGGTTACGAGCAGTACTTC. Amino acid sequence: CASSLDLAGGYEQYF.

The chain joins TRBV6-1 to TRBJ1-6; 7 positions match TRBD1. Trimming removed 8 bases from V and 2 bases from J; junction bases left unmatched: 3. This CDR3 has 14 amino acids. Looked up from germline, CDR1 is MNHNS and CDR2 is SASEGT. As DNA, the CDR3 is TGTGCCAGCCGACAGGGACCCTATAATTCACCCCTCCACTTT. Translated: CASRQGPYNSPLHF.

This clone was seen just once. Here the CDR3 reads CASSYSDGDTEAFF. The CDR3 DNA follows: TGCGCCAGCAGCTATAGCGATGGGGACACTGAAGCTTTCTTT. J is TRBJ1-1 and V is TRBV5-1; D is uncertain. The germline V gene encodes CDR1 SGHRS and CDR2 YFSETQ. V lost 3 bases and J lost 3, with 12 bases in between. The CDR3 has 14 amino acids.

The genes are TRBV5-8 and TRBJ2-7, with a weak D call TRBD2 (6 bases). The germline V gene encodes CDR1 SGHTS and CDR2 YDEGEE. With 6 bases removed from V and 5 bases from J, the gap between germline ends came to 12 bases. The CDR3 is 12 amino acids. Written as DNA, the CDR3 is TGTGCCAGCACCAATAGGAGGGACGAGCAGTACTTC. This translates into CASTNRRDEQYF.

CDR3 sequence reads: CASSQDFRTGGSYEQYF. The CDR3 DNA is TGCGCCAGCAGCCAAGATTTTCGGACAGGGGGTTCCTACGAGCAGTACTTC. V usage is TRBV4-1 and J usage is TRBJ2-7; TRBD1 agrees at 10 bases. There are 17 residues in the CDR3. With V trimmed by 0 bases and J by 1 base, 6 bases remained unmatched. Germline V gives CDR1 MGHRA, CDR2 YSYEKL.

V gene TRBV6-1 combines with J gene TRBJ1-1; D not resolved. The germline V gene has CDR1 MNHNS and CDR2 SASEGT. The CDR3 is 15 amino acids. Deletions cut 4 bases from V and 3 bases from J, with 15 bases between. The CDR3 region is CASSAGHSGDTEAFF. CDR3 DNA: TGTGCCAGCAGTGCCGGCCACTCCGGGGACACTGAAGCTTTCTTT.

The chain couples TRBV15 to TRBJ2-3; 13 bases align to TRBD2. Germline values: CDR1 LNHNV, CDR2 YYDKDF (reference sequence). This CDR3 region has 17 residues. J was trimmed by 2 bases and V by 9 bases; bases with no gene match: 11. CDR3 sequence reads: CATKLAGGPGNTDTQYF. CDR3 nucleotides: TGTGCCACTAAACTAGCGGGAGGGCCGGGGAACACAGATACGCAGTATTTT.

This sequence joins TRBV10-1 and TRBJ2-3; D might be TRBD1 (6 bases). This CDR3 spans 16 amino acids. Between the trimmed V and J ends, which lost 6 bases and 3 bases, there was a span of 19 bases. Germline values: CDR1 WNHNN, CDR2 SYGVQD (reference sequence). In nucleotides, the CDR3 is TGCGCCAGCAGCTGTAAATGCAGGGGATTGACAGATACGCAGTATTTT. Translating it yields CASSCKCRGLTDTQYF.

V and J are TRBV28 and TRBJ2-1; the D gene is possibly TRBD2 (5 bases). The germline CDR1 and CDR2 sequences are MDHEN and SYDVKM. V was clipped by 6 bases and J by 7 bases, with 16 bases between them. This CDR3 contains 14 residues. The CDR3 reads CASSSSDWPNEQFF. The CDR3 DNA reads as TGTGCCAGCAGCTCCTCGGACTGGCCGAATGAGCAGTTCTTC. The full variable domain, its missing parts supplied by reference TRBV28 and TRBJ2-1, is DVKVTQSSRYLVKRTGEKVFLECVQDMDHENMFWYRQDPGLGLRLIYFSYDVKMKEKGDIPEGYSVSREKKERFSLILESASTNQTSMYLCASSSSDWPNEQFFGPGTRLTVL.

This rearrangement joins TRBV10-1 to TRBJ1-5, with D uncertain. This CDR3 contains 16 residues. Trimming removed 3 bases from V and 0 bases from J, with 12 bases in between. The V gene's germline CDR1 is WNHNN and CDR2 SYGVQD (reference sequence). The CDR3 sequence is CASSELGSYSNQPQHF. CDR3 nucleotide sequence: TGCGCCAGCAGTGAACTGGGCAGTTATAGCAATCAGCCCCAGCATTTT.

The chain is built from TRBV9 and TRBJ1-6, with TRBD1 matching over 8 bases. V dropped 3 bases and J dropped 11; count of bases not matched to a gene: 10. CDR1 and CDR2 from the germline V gene are SGDLS and YYNGEE. This CDR3 spans 15 amino acids. CDR3 protein: CASSGGQGRLAPLHF. The CDR3 nucleotides read TGTGCCAGCAGCGGTGGACAGGGAAGGTTAGCACCCCTCCACTTT.

The chain recombines TRBV4-1 with TRBJ1-2; 9 nucleotides line up with TRBD1. V lost 3 bases to trimming and J lost 4 bases; unmatched junction nucleotides: 6. The germline V gene encodes CDR1 MGHRA and CDR2 YSYEKL. The CDR3 sequence is 15 residues long. CDR3 in DNA: TGCGCCAGCAGCCAGAACAGGGGGCGAGTCTATGGCTACACCTTC. This gives the protein CASSQNRGRVYGYTF.

This clone was recorded once. The chain links TRBV6-5 to TRBJ2-5, with D uncertain. The J call may be wrong; the DNA end is better matched by TRBJ2-7. CDR3 size: 12 residues. Germline V gene data show CDR1 as MNHEY and CDR2 as SVGAGI. CDR3 region: CASSTDSYEQYF. In DNA, the CDR3 is TGTGCCAGCTCAACTGACTCCTACGAGCAGTACTTC.

This chain links TRBV11-2 with TRBJ2-3; 14 bases are shared with TRBD2. The CDR3 has 19 residues. The V segment lost 5 bases and the J segment 2 bases; nucleotides outside the gene matches: 12. The germline CDR1 and CDR2 sequences are SGHAT and FQNNGV. The CDR3 nucleotides are TGTGCCAGCAGCCAGGGACTAGCGGGGGACCGATTCCTCACAGATACGCAGTATTTT. It codes for CASSQGLAGDRFLTDTQYF.

V gene TRBV4-3 combines with J gene TRBJ2-3; possible D gene TRBD2, 5 bases. Trimming took 6 bases from V and 2 from J, leaving 12 bases between them. CDR3 length: 14 amino acids. Germline V gene sequence: CDR1 LGHNA, CDR2 YSLEER. The CDR3 loop is CASRAGITTDTQYF. CDR3 sequence (DNA): TGCGCCAGCAGGGCCGGGATTACCACAGATACGCAGTATTTT.

The genes are TRBV4-1 and TRBJ2-3; no clear D. V lost 1 base and J 0 bases, leaving 11 bases between the germline ends. Germline V lookup: CDR1 MGHRA, CDR2 YSYEKL. CDR3 length equals 16 residues. CDR3 nucleotide sequence: TGCGCCAGCAGCCAAGTGGCACAGTCTAGCACAGATACGCAGTATTTT. Protein: CASSQVAQSSTDTQYF.

The chain joins TRBV28 to TRBJ2-3; 9 bases agree with TRBD2. Germline trimming cut 8 bases from V and 2 bases from J; bases unmatched to any gene: 2. The CDR3 totals 13 residues. The germline gives CDR1 MDHEN, CDR2 SYDVKM. The CDR3 DNA is TGTGCCAGCTCTAGCGGGGCCACAGATACGCAGTATTTT. The encoded protein is CASSSGATDTQYF.

V usage is TRBV7-8 and J usage is TRBJ2-7, with D tentatively TRBD1 (6 bases). Trimming stripped 1 base from V and 6 bases from J, with 16 bases between. The CDR3 is 15 amino acids. Germline CDR1 SGHVS, CDR2 FQNEAQ. As DNA, the CDR3 is TGTGCCAGCAGCTTAGGATTGCAGGGGCGCGCCGAGCAGTACTTC. It encodes CASSLGLQGRAEQYF.